This T cell receptor (beta chain) was obtained from a study of T cells in Graves' hyperthyroidism and ophthalmopathy. Study-level findings and limits: Ophthalmopathy got predicted by the model a median about six months before its onset.

Per the germline V gene, CDR1 is SGHAT and CDR2 is FQNNGV. V was trimmed by 6 bases and J by 5 bases, leaving 16 bases between them. The CDR3 has 14 residues. This clonotype was counted many times. Its specificity is not known. Amplification targeted TCR beta CDR3 regions from RNA transcripts. TCR CDR3 regions were first amplified by RT-PCR with HTBI primers. TCRdb ran MiXCR on the multiplex PCR reads and lists one entry per CDR3 protein. This table holds about 280,000 distinct CDR3 sequences, less than 30% found once. The rearrangement joins TRBV11-2 to TRBJ1-1; a possible D gene is TRBD1 (6 bases). The TCR was taken from a man between 35 and 55 years old with Graves' hyperthyroidism that later progressed to Graves' ophthalmopathy. The source material was blood. The CDR3 loop is CASRKNRAGTEAFF. CDR3 nucleotide sequence: TGTGCCAGCAGAAAAAACAGGGCCGGGACTGAAGCTTTCTTT.